This entry lists 23 T cell receptor beta chains sequenced from one sample in a study of neurological immune-mediated disorders. TCRdb processed the 5' RACE reads anew with MiXCR; each CDR3 protein has one entry. This repertoire shows about 77,000 distinct CDR3 sequences, 9.4% found once; its top ten account for 1.7%. The specimen sequenced was PBMCs. The receptors shown here come from a man aged 50-60 years in good health.

In its sample, this clonotype was seen many times. The J gene is TRBJ2-6, the V gene TRBV12-3 or TRBV12-4, with D maybe TRBD1 (6 bases). The CDR3 loop spans 12 amino acids. Trimming took 6 bases from V and 13 from J, leaving 13 bases between them. CDR3 sequence reads: CASSPPGDVLTF. The CDR3 bases are TGTGCCAGCAGCCCCCCAGGGGATGTCCTGACTTTC.

This clonotype was recorded at least ten times. The chain has TRBV5-1 and TRBJ2-1; 10 nucleotides match TRBD2. V lost 2 bases, J lost 4 bases, and 3 bases stayed unmatched. CDR1 is SGHRS and CDR2 is YFSETQ in the germline V gene. The CDR3 is 15 residues long. CDR3 amino acids: CASSFGAGGYNEQFF. The CDR3 coding sequence is TGCGCCAGCAGCTTCGGAGCGGGGGGGTACAATGAGCAGTTCTTC. Filled out from reference TRBV5-1 and TRBJ2-1, the complete variable domain reads KAGVTQTPRYLIKTRGQQVTLSCSPISGHRSVSWYQQTPGQGLQFLFEYFSETQRNKGNFPGRFSGRQFSNSRSEMNVSTLELGDSALYLCASSFGAGGYNEQFFGPGTRLTVL.

Ten or more counts support this clonotype. The chain is built from TRBV4-3 and TRBJ2-3; 10 bases align to TRBD2. The ends lost 0 bases at V and 6 bases at J; junction bases unmatched: 6. The germline CDR1 and CDR2 sequences are LGHNA and YSLEER. The CDR3 totals 16 residues. Here the CDR3 reads CASSQEVAGGSDTQYF. CDR3 sequence (DNA): TGCGCCAGCAGCCAAGAGGTAGCGGGAGGTTCTGATACGCAGTATTTT.

Ten or more counts support this clonotype. The chain is built from TRBV29-1 and TRBJ1-4, with D perhaps matching TRBD1 (6 bases). Between the trimmed V and J ends, which lost 8 bases and 8 bases, there was a span of 15 bases. This CDR3 region has 12 residues. CDR1 is SQVTM, CDR2 ANQGSEA, per germline. The CDR3 region has the DNA TGCAGCCTAAAGACAGGAAACGAAAAACTGTTTTTT. Translating it yields CSLKTGNEKLFF.

This clonotype was seen once. The chain is built from TRBV29-1 and TRBJ2-1; TRBD2 aligns across 15 bases. Losses at the gene ends were 0 bases for V and 5 bases for J; bases not matched to a gene: 20. Germline CDR1 SQVTM, CDR2 ANQGSEA. The CDR3 covers 22 residues. The DNA of the CDR3 is TGCAGCGTTGAAGATGTGCCGGGCCAGGGGGGACTAGCGGGAGGAAGGAACAATGAGCAGTTCTTC. This translates into CSVEDVPGQGGLAGGRNNEQFF.

At least ten counts were recorded for this clonotype. V is TRBV3-1 and J is TRBJ1-2; 9 bases are shared with TRBD1. From germline, CDR1 is LGHDT and CDR2 YNNKEL (reference sequence). This CDR3 contains 16 residues. The J segment lost 3 bases and the V segment lost 3 bases, leaving 8 bases of the junction unmatched. The DNA for the CDR3 is TGTGCCAGCAGCCAGCTAAGGACAGGGGCGGACTATGGCTACACCTTC. Protein product: CASSQLRTGADYGYTF.

The gene calls are TRBV7-9 and TRBJ1-4; unclear D gene. The germline CDR1 and CDR2 sequences are SEHNR and FQNEAQ (reference sequence). Trimming stripped 5 bases from V and 2 bases from J, with 12 bases between. This CDR3 is 15 amino acids long. The CDR3 DNA reads TGTGCCAGCAGCCCCCCGGGCGTTACTAATGAAAAACTGTTTTTT. It specifies CASSPPGVTNEKLFF.

Ten or more counts support this clonotype. The genes are TRBV28 and TRBJ2-5; tentative D call: TRBD1 (6 bases). Germline-derived CDR1 and CDR2 are MDHEN and SYDVKM. Trimming shortened V by 7 bases and J by 2 bases, and 14 bases separated the two germline ends. This CDR3 is 14 amino acids long. The CDR3 spells CASTSPDSQETQYF. CDR3 bases: TGTGCCAGCACCTCCCCGGACAGTCAAGAGACCCAGTACTTC.

In its sample, this clonotype was seen many times. The chain joins TRBV27 to TRBJ2-3; D gene ambiguous. Between the trimmed V and J ends, which lost 3 bases and 0 bases, there was a span of 19 bases. The CDR3 has 18 amino acids. The germline V gene has CDR1 MNHEY and CDR2 SMNVEV (reference sequence). CDR3 DNA: TGTGCCAGCAGTTTGGGTCTTAAAAACCACCCTAGCACAGATACGCAGTATTTT. Encoded protein: CASSLGLKNHPSTDTQYF.

This clonotype was seen many times. This sequence joins TRBV11-3 and TRBJ2-1, with D maybe TRBD2 (6 bases). Trimming left V 4 bases short and J 1 base short, with 17 bases between. In germline, CDR1 is SGHNT, CDR2 YENEEA. The CDR3 is made up of 17 amino acids. The CDR3 protein is CASSSRGSRGSYNEQFF. The CDR3 DNA is TGTGCCAGCAGCTCCCGGGGGAGCCGTGGTTCCTACAATGAGCAGTTCTTC.

This clonotype was observed many times. The gene calls are TRBV20-1 and TRBJ2-2; D gene uncertain. Germline V lookup: CDR1 DFQATT, CDR2 SNEGSKA (reference sequence). V lost 6 bases, J lost 5 bases, and 13 bases lay in between. CDR3 size: 13 residues. CDR3 loop: CSADGPLTGELFF. Here the CDR3 DNA reads TGCAGTGCGGACGGACCATTAACCGGGGAGCTGTTTTTT.

With respect to this clonotype: A read error may explain this, as a much larger clone is one base away. The chain links TRBV7-2 to TRBJ2-3, with 9 bases aligning to TRBD2. Germline lookup yields CDR1 SGHTA and CDR2 FQGNSA. Losses at the gene ends were 3 bases for V and 2 bases for J; bases not matched to a gene: 3. The CDR3 has 15 amino acids. The CDR3: CASSFSGGVTDTQYF. The CDR3 bases are TGTGCCAGCAGCTTTAGCGGGGGAGTCACAGATACGCAGTATTTT.

The rearrangement links TRBV14 to TRBJ2-1; D is possibly TRBD2 (6 bases). Germline V gene lookup returns CDR1 SGHDN and CDR2 FVKESK. The CDR3 contains 16 residues. Trimming pared 4 bases from V and 7 bases from J, leaving 20 bases between. The CDR3 reads CASSLPRFRGRNEQFF. CDR3 nucleotide sequence: TGTGCCAGCAGCCTTCCCCGGTTTCGGGGGAGGAATGAGCAGTTCTTC.

Note on this clonotype: A much larger clone lies a single base off, so this may be a read error. The J gene is TRBJ1-1, the V gene TRBV6-4; TRBD1 might be the D (5 bases). This CDR3 has 16 residues. V was shortened by 8 bases and J by 3 bases, with 22 bases between the two germline ends. The germline CDR1 and CDR2 sequences are MRHNA and SNTAGT. The CDR3: CASAKSSGSRDTEAFF. The CDR3 nucleotides read TGTGCCAGCGCTAAGTCTTCAGGGTCGAGGGACACTGAAGCTTTCTTT.

A word on this clonotype: A much more abundant neighbour one base away suggests this may be a read error. The chain employs TRBV5-1 and TRBJ1-1; D is undetermined. CDR1 is SGHRS and CDR2 is YFSETQ in the germline V gene. The CDR3 consists of 15 residues. For the CDR3, the DNA is TGCGCCAGCAGCTTGGATGGCAGAACGAACACTGACGCTTTCTTT. Its translation is CASSLDGRTNTDAFF. Combining the CDR3 with reference TRBV5-1 and TRBJ1-1 gives the whole variable domain KAGVTQTPRYLIKTRGQQVTLSCSPISGHRSVSWYQQTPGQGLQFLFEYFSETQRNKGNFPGRFSGRQFSNSRSEMNVSTLELGDSALYLCASSLDGRTNTDAFFGQGTRLTVV.

This clonotype was observed a few times. At one of its ends the junction is not consistent with the germline gene, which may arise from a read error. J is TRBJ1-2 and V is TRBV20-1, with a possible D match to TRBD1 (5 bases). Germline V gives CDR1 DFQATT, CDR2 SNEGSKA (reference sequence). The CDR3 totals 13 residues. The CDR3 spells CSPRFGTGYGYTF. The CDR3 DNA reads as TGCAGTCCTAGGTTCGGGACGGGCTATGGCTACACCTTC.

The table lists this clonotype with many counts. The chain employs TRBV28 and TRBJ2-5, with TRBD2 matching over 10 bases. The CDR3 sequence is 15 residues long. Unmatched junction bases numbered 7, after V lost 7 bases and J lost 2 bases. CDR1 and CDR2 from the germline V gene are MDHEN and SYDVKM. The CDR3 sequence is CASTSSGGPQETQYF. The CDR3, as DNA: TGTGCCAGCACCTCTAGCGGGGGCCCTCAAGAGACCCAGTACTTC.

This clonotype was seen many times. CDR3 protein: CASSEDTDNEQFF. The CDR3 coding sequence is TGTGCCAGCAGTGAAGATACGGACAATGAGCAGTTCTTC. This chain connects TRBV12-3 or TRBV12-4 to TRBJ2-1; D gene unclear. V lost 5 bases to trimming and J lost 5 bases, with 10 bases between them. The CDR3 runs to 13 residues.

This chain links TRBV12-3 or TRBV12-4 with TRBJ2-7; 8 positions match TRBD1. This CDR3 contains 15 residues. V was clipped by 5 bases and J by 6 bases; unmatched bases: 12. The CDR3 sequence: CASSLQGTGGGEQYF. CDR3 coding DNA: TGTGCCAGCAGTCTGCAAGGGACAGGTGGTGGCGAGCAGTACTTC.

This clonotype was recorded many times. The chain employs TRBV6-5 and TRBJ2-7; D is unclear. This CDR3 region has 14 residues. The V end was cut by 6 bases, the J end by 0 bases, with 12 bases between. CDR1 is MNHEY, CDR2 SVGAGI, per germline. The CDR3 loop is CASRGRSTSYEQYF. The CDR3 DNA reads TGTGCCAGCAGAGGCCGCTCAACCTCCTACGAGCAGTACTTC.

At least ten counts were recorded for this clonotype. The chain combines TRBV9 with TRBJ2-1, with 10 bases fitting TRBD1. Germline trimming cut 4 bases from V and 9 bases from J; bases unmatched to any gene: 4. CDR3 length: 13 residues. Germline-derived CDR1 and CDR2 are SGDLS and YYNGEE. As DNA, the CDR3 is TGTGCCAGCAGCTTGGACAGGGGGGTTGAGCAGTTCTTC. Residues: CASSLDRGVEQFF. Using reference TRBV9 and TRBJ2-1 for the parts outside the CDR3, the full variable domain is DSGVTQTPKHLITATGQRVTLRCSPRSGDLSVYWYQQSLDQGLQFLIQYYNGEERAKGNILERFSAQQFPDLHSELNLSSLELGDSALYFCASSLDRGVEQFFGPGTRLTVL.

Points on this clonotype: Relative to the germline gene, one junction end is altered; a read error may explain this. The chain links TRBV5-1 to TRBJ2-2; weak D call: TRBD2 (5 bases). The germline V gene encodes CDR1 SGHRS and CDR2 YFSETQ. The CDR3 loop spans 13 amino acids. The CDR3 nucleotides read TGCGCCAGCAGCTTAGCGAGCACCGGGGAGCTGTCTTTT. This sequence encodes CASSLASTGELSF. The full variable domain, in which reference TRBV5-1 and TRBJ2-2 provide the parts outside the CDR3, is KAGVTQTPRYLIKTRGQQVTLSCSPISGHRSVSWYQQTPGQGLQFLFEYFSETQRNKGNFPGRFSGRQFSNSRSEMNVSTLELGDSALYLCASSLASTGELSFGEGSRLTVL.

This clonotype appeared many times. The V and J genes are TRBV5-1 and TRBJ2-5, with D tentatively TRBD1 or TRBD2 (7 bases each). The CDR3 has 14 amino acids. Germline CDR1 and CDR2: SGHRS and YFSETQ. V shed 4 bases and J shed 4 bases, with 14 bases lying between them. This CDR3 reads CASSPGGVRETQYF. In DNA, the CDR3 is TGCGCCAGCAGCCCAGGGGGGGTGAGAGAGACCCAGTACTTC.